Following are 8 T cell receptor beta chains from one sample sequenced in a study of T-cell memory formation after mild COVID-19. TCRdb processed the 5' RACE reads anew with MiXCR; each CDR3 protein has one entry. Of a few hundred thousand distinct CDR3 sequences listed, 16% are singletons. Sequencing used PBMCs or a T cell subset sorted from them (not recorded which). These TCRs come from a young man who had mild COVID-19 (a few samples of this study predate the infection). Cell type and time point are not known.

The CDR3 here is CASRDRYTTGYGYTF. The CDR3 DNA reads as TGCGCCAGCCGGGACAGGTATACGACGGGCTATGGCTACACCTTC. The chain recombines TRBV5-1 with TRBJ1-2; the match to TRBD1 covers 8 bases. The ends lost 7 bases at V and 4 bases at J; junction bases unmatched: 12. Germline loops: CDR1 SGHRS, CDR2 YFSETQ. There are 15 residues in the CDR3.

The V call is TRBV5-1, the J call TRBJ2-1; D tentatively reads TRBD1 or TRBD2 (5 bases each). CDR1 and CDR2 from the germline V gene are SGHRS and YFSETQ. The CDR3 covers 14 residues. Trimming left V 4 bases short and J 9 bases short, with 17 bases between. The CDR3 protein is CASSTLRGAVEQFF. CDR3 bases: TGCGCCAGCAGCACCTTGAGGGGCGCCGTTGAGCAGTTCTTC.

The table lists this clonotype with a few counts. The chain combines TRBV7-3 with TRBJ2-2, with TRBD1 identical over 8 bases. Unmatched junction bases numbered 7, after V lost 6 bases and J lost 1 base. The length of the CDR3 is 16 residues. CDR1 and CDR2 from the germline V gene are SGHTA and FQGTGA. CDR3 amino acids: CASRRDRGGNTGELFF. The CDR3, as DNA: TGTGCCAGCAGGCGAGACAGGGGAGGGAACACCGGGGAGCTGTTTTTT.

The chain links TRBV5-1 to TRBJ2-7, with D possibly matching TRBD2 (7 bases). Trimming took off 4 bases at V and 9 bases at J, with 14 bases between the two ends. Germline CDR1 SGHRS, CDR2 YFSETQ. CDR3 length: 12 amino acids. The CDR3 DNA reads TGCGCCAGCAGCCTCGGGGGGCGGGTGCAGTACTTC. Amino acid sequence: CASSLGGRVQYF.

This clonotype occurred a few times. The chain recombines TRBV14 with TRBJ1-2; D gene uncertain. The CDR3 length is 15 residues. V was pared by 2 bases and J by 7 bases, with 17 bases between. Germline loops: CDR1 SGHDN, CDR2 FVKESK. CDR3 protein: CASSQYPHEELGYTF. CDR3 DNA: TGTGCCAGCAGCCAATACCCGCACGAGGAACTTGGCTACACCTTC.

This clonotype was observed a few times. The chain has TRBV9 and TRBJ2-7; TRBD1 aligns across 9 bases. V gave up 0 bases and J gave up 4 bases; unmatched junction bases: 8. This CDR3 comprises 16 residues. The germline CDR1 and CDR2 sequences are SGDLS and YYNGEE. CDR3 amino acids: CASSVDPQGAVYEQYF. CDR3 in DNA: TGTGCCAGCAGCGTAGATCCACAGGGGGCGGTATACGAGCAGTACTTC.

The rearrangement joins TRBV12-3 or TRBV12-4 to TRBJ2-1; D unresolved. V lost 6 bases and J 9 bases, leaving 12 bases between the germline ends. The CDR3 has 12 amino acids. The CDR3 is CASSFPLLEQFF. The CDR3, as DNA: TGTGCCAGCAGCTTCCCCCTTCTTGAGCAGTTCTTC.

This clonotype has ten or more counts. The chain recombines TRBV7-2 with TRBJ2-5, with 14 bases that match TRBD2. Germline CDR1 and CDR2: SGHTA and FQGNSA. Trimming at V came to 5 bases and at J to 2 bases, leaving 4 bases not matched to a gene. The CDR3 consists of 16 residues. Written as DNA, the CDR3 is TGTGCCAGCAGCCCAGGACTAGCGGGGGGTCAAGAGACCCAGTACTTC. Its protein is CASSPGLAGGQETQYF.